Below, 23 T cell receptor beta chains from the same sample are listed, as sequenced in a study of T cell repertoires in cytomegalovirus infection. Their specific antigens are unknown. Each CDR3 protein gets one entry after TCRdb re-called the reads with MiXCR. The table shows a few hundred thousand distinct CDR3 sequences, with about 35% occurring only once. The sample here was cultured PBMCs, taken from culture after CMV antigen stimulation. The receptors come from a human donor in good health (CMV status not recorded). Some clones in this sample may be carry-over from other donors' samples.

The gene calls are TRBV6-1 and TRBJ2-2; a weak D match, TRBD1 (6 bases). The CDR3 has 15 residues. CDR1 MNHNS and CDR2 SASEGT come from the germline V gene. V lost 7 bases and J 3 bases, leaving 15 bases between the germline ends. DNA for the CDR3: TGTGCCAGCACCCCGCACAGGGAGCACACCGGGGAGCTGTTTTTT. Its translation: CASTPHREHTGELFF.

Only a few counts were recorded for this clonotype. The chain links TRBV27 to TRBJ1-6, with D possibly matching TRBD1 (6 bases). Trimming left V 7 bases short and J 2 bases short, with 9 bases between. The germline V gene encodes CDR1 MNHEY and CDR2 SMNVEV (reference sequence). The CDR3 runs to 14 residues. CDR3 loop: CASTRGAYNSPLHF. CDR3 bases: TGTGCCAGCACCAGGGGCGCCTATAATTCACCCCTCCACTTT.

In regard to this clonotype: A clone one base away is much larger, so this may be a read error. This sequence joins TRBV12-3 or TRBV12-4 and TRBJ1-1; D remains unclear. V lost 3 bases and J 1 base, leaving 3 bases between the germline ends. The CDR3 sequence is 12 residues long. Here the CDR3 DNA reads TGTGCCAGCAGTTTTGAGAACACTGAAGCTTTCTTT. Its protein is CASSFENTEAFF.

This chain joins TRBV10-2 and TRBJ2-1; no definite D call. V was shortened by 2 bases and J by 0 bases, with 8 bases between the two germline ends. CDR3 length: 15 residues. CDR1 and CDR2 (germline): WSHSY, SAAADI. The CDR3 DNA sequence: TGCGCCAGCAGTGAGCCTTCAAGCTCCTACAATGAGCAGTTCTTC. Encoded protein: CASSEPSSSYNEQFF.

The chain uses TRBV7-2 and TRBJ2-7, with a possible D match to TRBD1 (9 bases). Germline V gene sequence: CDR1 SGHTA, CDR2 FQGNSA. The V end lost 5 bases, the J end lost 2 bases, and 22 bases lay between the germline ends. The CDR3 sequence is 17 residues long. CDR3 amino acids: CASSGQGTSLKAYEQYF. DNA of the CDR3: TGTGCCAGCAGCGGACAGGGGACTAGTCTAAAAGCCTACGAGCAGTACTTC.

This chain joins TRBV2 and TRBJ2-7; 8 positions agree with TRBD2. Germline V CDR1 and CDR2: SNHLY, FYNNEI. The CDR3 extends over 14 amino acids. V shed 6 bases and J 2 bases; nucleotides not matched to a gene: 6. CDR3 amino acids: CASSRGGVAYEQYF. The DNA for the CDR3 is TGTGCCAGCAGCCGGGGGGGGGTTGCCTACGAGCAGTACTTC.

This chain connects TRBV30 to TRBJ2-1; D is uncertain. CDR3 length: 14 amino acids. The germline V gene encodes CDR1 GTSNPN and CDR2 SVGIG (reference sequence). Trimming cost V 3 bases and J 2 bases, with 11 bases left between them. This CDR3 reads CAWSQRSTYNEQFF. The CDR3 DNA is TGTGCCTGGAGCCAAAGGAGCACCTACAATGAGCAGTTCTTC.

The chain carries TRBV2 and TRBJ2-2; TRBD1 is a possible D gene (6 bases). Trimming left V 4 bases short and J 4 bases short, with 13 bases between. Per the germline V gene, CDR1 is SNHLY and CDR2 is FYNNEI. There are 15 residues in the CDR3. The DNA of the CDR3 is TGTGCCAGCAGTGTCATACAGGGTGCCACCGGGGAGCTGTTTTTT. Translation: CASSVIQGATGELFF.

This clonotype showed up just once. The CDR3 bases are TGTGCCAGCAGTCCGACTAGCGGGAGTTACATTCAGTACTTC. This sequence encodes CASSPTSGSYIQYF. The V and J genes are TRBV2 and TRBJ2-4; 12 bases map to TRBD2. Trimming cost V 5 bases and J 8 bases; bases outside gene matches: 4. The CDR3 has 14 residues. CDR1 and CDR2 (germline): SNHLY, FYNNEI.

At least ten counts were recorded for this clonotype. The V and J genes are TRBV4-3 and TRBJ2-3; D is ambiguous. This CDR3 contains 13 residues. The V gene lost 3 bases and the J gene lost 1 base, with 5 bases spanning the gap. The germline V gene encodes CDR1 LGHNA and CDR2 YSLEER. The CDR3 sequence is CASSQAGTDTQYF. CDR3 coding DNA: TGCGCCAGCAGCCAGGCAGGCACAGATACGCAGTATTTT.

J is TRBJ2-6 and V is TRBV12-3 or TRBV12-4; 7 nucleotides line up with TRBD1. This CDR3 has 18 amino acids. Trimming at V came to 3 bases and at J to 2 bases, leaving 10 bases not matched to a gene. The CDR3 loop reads CASSFRGQSLTGANVLTF. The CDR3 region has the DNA TGTGCCAGCAGTTTCAGGGGACAGTCCTTGACTGGGGCCAACGTCCTGACTTTC.

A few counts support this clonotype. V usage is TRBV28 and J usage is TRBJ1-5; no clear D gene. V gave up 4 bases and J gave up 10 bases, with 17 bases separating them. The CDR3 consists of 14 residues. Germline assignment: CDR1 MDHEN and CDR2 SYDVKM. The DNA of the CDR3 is TGTGCCAGCAGTTCCCCCGGGTCACGAACCCCCCAGCATTTT. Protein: CASSSPGSRTPQHF.

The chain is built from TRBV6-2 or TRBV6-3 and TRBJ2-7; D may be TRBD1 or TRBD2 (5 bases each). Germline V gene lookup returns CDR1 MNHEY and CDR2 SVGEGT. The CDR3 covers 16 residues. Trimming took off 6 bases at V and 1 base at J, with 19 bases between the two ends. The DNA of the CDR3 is TGTGCCAGCAGCGGTTCGAAGGGGAGTAGTTCCTACGAGCAGTACGTC. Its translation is CASSGSKGSSSYEQYV.

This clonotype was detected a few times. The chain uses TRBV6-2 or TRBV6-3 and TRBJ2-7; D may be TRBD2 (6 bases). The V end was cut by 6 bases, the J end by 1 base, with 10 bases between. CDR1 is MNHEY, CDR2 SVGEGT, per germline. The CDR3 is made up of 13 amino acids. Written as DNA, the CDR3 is TGTGCCAGCAGGAACGGAGGGTCCTACGAGCAGTACTTC. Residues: CASRNGGSYEQYF.

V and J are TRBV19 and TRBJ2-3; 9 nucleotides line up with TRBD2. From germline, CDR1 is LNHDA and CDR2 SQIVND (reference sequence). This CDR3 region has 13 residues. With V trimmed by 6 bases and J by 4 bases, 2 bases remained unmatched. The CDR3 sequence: CASRRTSADTQYF. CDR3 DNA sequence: TGTGCCAGTAGGAGGACTAGCGCAGATACGCAGTATTTT.

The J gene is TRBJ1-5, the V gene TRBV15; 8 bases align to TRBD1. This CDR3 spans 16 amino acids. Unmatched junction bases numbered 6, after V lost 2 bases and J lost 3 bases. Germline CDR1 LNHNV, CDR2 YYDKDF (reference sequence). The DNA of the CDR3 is TGTGCCACCAGCAGACTAAAGGACAGGGACAATCAGCCCCAGCATTTT. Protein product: CATSRLKDRDNQPQHF.

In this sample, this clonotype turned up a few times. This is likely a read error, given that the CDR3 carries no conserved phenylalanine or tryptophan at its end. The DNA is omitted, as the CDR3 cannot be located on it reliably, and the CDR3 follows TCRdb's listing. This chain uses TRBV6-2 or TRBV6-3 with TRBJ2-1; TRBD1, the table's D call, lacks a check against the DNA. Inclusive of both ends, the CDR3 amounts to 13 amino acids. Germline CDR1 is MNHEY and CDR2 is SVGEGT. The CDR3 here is CASSFREGTGLSI.

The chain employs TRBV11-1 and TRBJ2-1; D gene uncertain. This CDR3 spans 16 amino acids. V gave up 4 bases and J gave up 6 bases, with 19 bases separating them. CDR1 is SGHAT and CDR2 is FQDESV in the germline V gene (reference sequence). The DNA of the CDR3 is TGTGCCAGCAGCTCAGTGTGGTTGGGTGATCGCAATGAGCAGTTCTTC. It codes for CASSSVWLGDRNEQFF.

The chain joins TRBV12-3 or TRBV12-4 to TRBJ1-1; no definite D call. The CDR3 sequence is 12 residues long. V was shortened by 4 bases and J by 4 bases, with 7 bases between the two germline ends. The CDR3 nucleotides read TGTGCCAGCAGTTCCTCCGGCACTGAAGCTTTCTTT. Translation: CASSSSGTEAFF.

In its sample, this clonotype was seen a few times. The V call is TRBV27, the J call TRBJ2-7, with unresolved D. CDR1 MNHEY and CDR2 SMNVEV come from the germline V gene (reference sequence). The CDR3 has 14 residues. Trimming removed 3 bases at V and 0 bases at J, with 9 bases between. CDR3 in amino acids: CASSFNRNSYEQYF. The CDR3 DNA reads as TGTGCCAGCAGTTTTAACCGCAACTCCTACGAGCAGTACTTC.

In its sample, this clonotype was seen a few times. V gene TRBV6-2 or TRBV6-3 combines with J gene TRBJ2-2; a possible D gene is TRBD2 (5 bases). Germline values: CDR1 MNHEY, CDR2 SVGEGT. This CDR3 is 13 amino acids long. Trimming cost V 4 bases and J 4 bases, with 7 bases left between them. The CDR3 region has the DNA TGTGCCAGCAGTTCCGGAGGCACCGGGGAGCTGTTTTTT. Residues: CASSSGGTGELFF.

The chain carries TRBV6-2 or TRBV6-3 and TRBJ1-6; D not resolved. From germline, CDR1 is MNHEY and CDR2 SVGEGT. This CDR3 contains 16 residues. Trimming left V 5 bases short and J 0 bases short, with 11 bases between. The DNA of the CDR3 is TGTGCCAGCAGTCGCGAAGAGAGCTCCTATAATTCACCCCTCCACTTT. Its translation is CASSREESSYNSPLHF.

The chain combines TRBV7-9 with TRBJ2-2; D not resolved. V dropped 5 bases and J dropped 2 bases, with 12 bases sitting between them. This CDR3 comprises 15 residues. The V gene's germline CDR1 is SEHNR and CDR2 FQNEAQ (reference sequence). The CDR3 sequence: CASSPSLLNTGELFF. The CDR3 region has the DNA TGTGCCAGCAGCCCCTCTCTGCTTAACACCGGGGAGCTGTTTTTT.